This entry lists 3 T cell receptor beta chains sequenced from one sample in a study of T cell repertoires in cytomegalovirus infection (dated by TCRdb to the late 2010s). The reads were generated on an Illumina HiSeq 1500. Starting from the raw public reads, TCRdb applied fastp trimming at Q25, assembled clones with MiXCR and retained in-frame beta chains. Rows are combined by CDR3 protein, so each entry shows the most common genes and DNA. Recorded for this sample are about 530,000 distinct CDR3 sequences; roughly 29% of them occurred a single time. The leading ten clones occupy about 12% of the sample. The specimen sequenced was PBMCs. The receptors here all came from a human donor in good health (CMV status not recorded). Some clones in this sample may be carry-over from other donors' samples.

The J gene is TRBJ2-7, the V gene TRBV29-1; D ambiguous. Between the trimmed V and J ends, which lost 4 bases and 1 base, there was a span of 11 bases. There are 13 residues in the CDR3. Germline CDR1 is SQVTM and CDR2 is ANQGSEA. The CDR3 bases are TGCAGCGTTGCTCGGGCCCCTTCCTACGAGCAGTACTTC. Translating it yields CSVARAPSYEQYF.

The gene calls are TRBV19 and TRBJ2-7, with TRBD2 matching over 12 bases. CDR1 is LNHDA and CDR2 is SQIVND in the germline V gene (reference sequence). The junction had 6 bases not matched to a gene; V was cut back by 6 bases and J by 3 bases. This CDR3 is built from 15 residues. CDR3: CASSLGLAGHYEQYF. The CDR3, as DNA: TGTGCCAGTAGCCTCGGACTAGCGGGACACTACGAGCAGTACTTC.

DNA of the CDR3: TGTGCCAGCAGACGGGTAGGAGGGAACTATGGCTACACCTTC. This encodes CASRRVGGNYGYTF. The chain uses TRBV2 and TRBJ1-2; D is undetermined. Germline V gene data show CDR1 as SNHLY and CDR2 as FYNNEI. The CDR3 runs 14 residues. The ends were cut back, 6 bases at V and 2 bases at J, with 13 bases in the middle. The complete variable domain, with remaining parts taken from reference TRBV2 and TRBJ1-2, reads EPEVTQTPSHQVTQMGQEVILRCVPISNHLYFYWYRQILGQKVEFLVSFYNNEISEKSEIFDDQFSVERPDGSNFTLKIRSTKLEDSAMYFCASRRVGGNYGYTFGSGTRLTVV.